The sequence of this TCR beta chain was determined in a study of human T cells and chemical hapten exposure. The sample's time point: patch test 3, about 24 weeks after DPC sensitization. Treatment noted: therapeutic diphenylcyclopropenone sensitization with weekly scalp DPC. V was clipped by 3 bases and J by 2 bases; unmatched bases: 3. From germline, CDR1 is MNHNS and CDR2 SASEGT. This CDR3 is built from 14 residues. This clonotype was found many times. In the library, unique molecular identifiers were attached to individual cDNA molecules. TCRdb reanalysed the RACE reads using MiXCR and keeps one entry per CDR3 protein. The sample contains about 48,000 distinct CDR3 sequences, approximately 9.9% of which appear only once.

The source is a woman aged 40 to 50 with alopecia areata. Some clones in this sample may be carry-over from other donors' samples. This chain connects TRBV6-1 to TRBJ1-1; TRBD1 matches 7 bases. The specimen was whole blood, collected in connection with sensitization to the hapten diphenylcyclopropenone (DPC). The CDR3 DNA sequence: TGTGCCAGCAGTGAGACAGGGTATAACACTGAAGCTTTCTTT. This translates into CASSETGYNTEAFF.